This TCR beta chain was sequenced in a study of response to subunit inactivated influenza vaccine. Findings of the study overall: T cells newly recruited by each seasonal influenza vaccination are few, the authors suggested.

V was trimmed by 3 bases and J by 3 bases, leaving 9 bases between them. The CDR3 totals 14 residues. TCRdb independently ran MiXCR on the RT-PCR reads; one entry per CDR3 protein. The sample records under 850,000 distinct CDR3 sequences, less than 20% being singletons. The table lists this clonotype with a few counts. Its target is not known. The clonotype comes from a man in his fifties who received an inactivated influenza vaccine. Source: PBMCs from blood, taken around 5 days after vaccination. The gene calls are TRBV12-3 or TRBV12-4 and TRBJ1-5; D may be TRBD1 (6 bases). The CDR3 nucleotides read TGTGCCAGCAGTTTTGGACAGTCCAATCAGCCCCAGCATTTT. This sequence encodes CASSFGQSNQPQHF.